The source of this T cell receptor (beta chain) is a study of T cell clones after liver transplantation (dated by TCRdb to about 2019). With regard to the full study: The samples were obtained from ITN030ST, a randomized trial that attempted immunosuppression withdrawal within 2 years after liver transplantation. Donor-reactive T cell clones were identified by TCRbeta sequencing after a pre-transplant mixed lymphocyte reaction and then tracked in post-transplant blood. Third party-reactive TCRbeta sequences from pre-transplant MLRs were also identified as an antigen-independent comparator for donor-reactive sequences. Three of the eight recipients were HCV-positive; the others were transplanted for non-autoimmune, non-viral indications. No induction therapy was given to the subjects, and standard immunosuppression was administered until randomization at 12-24 months post-transplant. To count as tolerant, a recipient had to stay completely off immunosuppression for at least one year without liver enzymes climbing beyond twice the upper limit of normal. Blood samples were collected pre-transplant, then pre-randomization ahead of withdrawal, and finally post-randomization once withdrawal had either been completed or failed. The study cohort included 8 liver transplant recipients, of whom 3 were classified as tolerant and 5 as non-tolerant.

Points the paper makes about the study in general: The conclusions were considered preliminary, being limited by small, heterogeneous patient numbers and non-standardized post-transplant time points. In a couple of subjects, low numbers of available donor cells limited the measurable donor-reactive repertoire. A greater decline was seen for donor-reactive sequences than for third party-reactive sequences, suggesting partial antigen-specific deletion unrelated to withdrawal success. When repertoire turnover was taken into account, detection of donor-reactive sequences was significantly reduced in 7 of 8 subjects for CD4 and in 8 of 8 subjects for CD8. Because allograft tissue specimens were not available, migration of donor-reactive T cells into the graft, rather than deletion, may have occurred. Circulating donor-reactive CD4 TCRbeta sequences fell significantly post-transplant in most of the 8 subjects, irrespective of tolerance or HCV status.

High-throughput TCRbeta CDR3 sequencing of frozen genomic DNA was performed by immunoSEQ, with PCR amplification, mapping, bias correction and internal controls included. The study's processing was this. Only productive rearrangements were retained, with each unique TCRbeta sequence defined by its CDR3 nucleotide sequence together with its V and J gene. For a sequence to be called donor-reactive, it needed a frequency of at least 0.01% and at least 5-fold expansion in CFSE-low cells compared with unstimulated pre-transplant cells. Minimum frequency thresholds were set for each subject on the basis of the unstimulated sample with the lowest template count, so that a detection power of at least 90% was ensured. Repertoire turnover was measured by Jensen-Shannon divergence between the top 1000 TCRbeta sequences post- and pre-transplant. Two-sided Fisher's exact tests were used to test for changes in the detection of donor-reactive sequences. TCRdb re-hosts the immuneACCESS table, in-frame sequences only. Its copies lack some clones; in the studies checked, an unresolved V gene accounts for under half of them, and the cause for the rest is not known. The V and J calls and clone size were taken over from that table, and D and trimming were inferred from the DNA. The sample records tens of thousands of clones, about four fifths of which are singletons. Around 0.72% of the sample comes from the top ten.

As to this clone: What this receptor recognizes is not known. The record has no base qualities; no much larger clone is one base away.

Trimming at the junction amounts to 5 bases on V and 0 bases on J, and the germline ends lie 10 bases apart. Including the terminal cysteine and phenylalanine, the CDR3 comprises 14 residues. The kept DNA is CDR3 alone, 42 bases in frame from the first base. According to the germline V gene, CDR1 reads ENHRY and CDR2 reads SYGVKD. Unstimulated PBMCs, after thawing, were stained for CD3, CD4 and CD8 and then FACS-sorted into CD3+CD4+ and CD3+CD8+ populations. Each of the 8 studied subjects was randomized to immunosuppression withdrawal. The Qiagen DNeasy Blood and Tissue Kit was used to isolate genomic DNA.

This receptor was taken from a human patient who received a liver transplant. Some T cells seen after a transplant may have their origin in the graft donor. Sequenced here: CD4+ T cells from blood, sampled 12 months after liver transplant. The V and J genes are TRBV10-3 and TRBJ1-1; TRBD1 is perhaps the D gene, given 6 matching bases. This receptor carries the CDR3 CAISKTGMNTEAFF. The DNA reads TGTGCCATCAGTAAAACAGGGATGAACACTGAAGCTTTCTTT.